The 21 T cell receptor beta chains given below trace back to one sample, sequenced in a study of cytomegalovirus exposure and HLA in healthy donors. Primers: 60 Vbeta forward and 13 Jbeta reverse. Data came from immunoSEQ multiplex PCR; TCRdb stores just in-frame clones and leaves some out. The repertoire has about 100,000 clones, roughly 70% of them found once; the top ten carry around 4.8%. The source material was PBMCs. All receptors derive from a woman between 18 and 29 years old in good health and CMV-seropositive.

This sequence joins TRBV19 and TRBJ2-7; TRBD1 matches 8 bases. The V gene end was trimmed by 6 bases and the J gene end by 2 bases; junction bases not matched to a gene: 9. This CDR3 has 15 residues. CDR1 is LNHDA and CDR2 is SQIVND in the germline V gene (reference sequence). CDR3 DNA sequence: TGTGCCAGTAGAGAGGCCACAGGGGGTCCCTACGAGCAGTACTTC. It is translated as CASREATGGPYEQYF.

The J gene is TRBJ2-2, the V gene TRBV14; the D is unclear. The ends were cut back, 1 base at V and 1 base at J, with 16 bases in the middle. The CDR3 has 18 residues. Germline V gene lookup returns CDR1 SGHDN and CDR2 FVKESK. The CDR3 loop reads CASSQGPVWARNTGELFF. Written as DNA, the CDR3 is TGTGCCAGCAGCCAAGGCCCAGTATGGGCCCGGAACACCGGGGAGCTGTTTTTT.

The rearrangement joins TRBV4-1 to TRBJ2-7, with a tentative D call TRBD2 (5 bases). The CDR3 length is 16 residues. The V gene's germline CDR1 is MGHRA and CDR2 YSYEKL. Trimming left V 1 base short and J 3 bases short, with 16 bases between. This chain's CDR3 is CASSQGTSSGLYEQYF. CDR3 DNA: TGCGCCAGCAGCCAAGGCACGTCCAGCGGCCTCTACGAGCAGTACTTC.

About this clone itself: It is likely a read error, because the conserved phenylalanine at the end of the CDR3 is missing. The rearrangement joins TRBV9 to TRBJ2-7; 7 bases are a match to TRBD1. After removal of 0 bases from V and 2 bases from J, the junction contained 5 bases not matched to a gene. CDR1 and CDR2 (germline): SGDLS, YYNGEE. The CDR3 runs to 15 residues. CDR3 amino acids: CASSVGTGLTYEQYL. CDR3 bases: TGTGCCAGCAGCGTAGGGACAGGTCTTACCTACGAGCAGTACCTC.

Here the CDR3 reads CSVDEIAGAYNEQFF. CDR3 sequence (DNA): TGCAGCGTTGACGAGATAGCGGGAGCCTACAATGAGCAGTTCTTC. J is TRBJ2-1 and V is TRBV29-1; TRBD2 aligns across 9 bases. The ends lost 3 bases at V and 2 bases at J; junction bases unmatched: 5. This CDR3 has 15 amino acids. Germline V gene lookup returns CDR1 SQVTM and CDR2 ANQGSEA.

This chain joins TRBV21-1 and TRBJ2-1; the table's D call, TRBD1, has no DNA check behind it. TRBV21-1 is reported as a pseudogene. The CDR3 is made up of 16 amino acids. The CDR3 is CASSKCRTASYNEQFF. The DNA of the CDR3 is TGTGCCAGCAGCAAATGTCGGACAGCTTCTTACAATGAGCAGTTCTTC.

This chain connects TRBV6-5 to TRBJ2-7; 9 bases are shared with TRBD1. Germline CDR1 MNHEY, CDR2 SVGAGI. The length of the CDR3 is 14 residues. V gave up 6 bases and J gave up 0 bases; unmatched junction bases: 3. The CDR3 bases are TGTGCCAGCAGAGGGACAGGGAGCTCCTACGAGCAGTACTTC. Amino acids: CASRGTGSSYEQYF.

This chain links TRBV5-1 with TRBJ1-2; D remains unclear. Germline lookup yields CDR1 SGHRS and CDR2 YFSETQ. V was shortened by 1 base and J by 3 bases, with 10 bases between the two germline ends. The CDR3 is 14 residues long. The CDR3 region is CASSLTEGDYGYTF. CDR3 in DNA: TGCGCCAGCAGCTTGACGGAGGGAGACTATGGCTACACCTTC.

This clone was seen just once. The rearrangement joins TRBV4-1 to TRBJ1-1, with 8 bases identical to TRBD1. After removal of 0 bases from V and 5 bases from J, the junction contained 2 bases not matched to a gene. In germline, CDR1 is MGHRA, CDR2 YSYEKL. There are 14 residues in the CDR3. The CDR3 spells CASSQDTGGTEAFF. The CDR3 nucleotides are TGCGCCAGCAGCCAAGATACAGGGGGGACTGAAGCTTTCTTT.

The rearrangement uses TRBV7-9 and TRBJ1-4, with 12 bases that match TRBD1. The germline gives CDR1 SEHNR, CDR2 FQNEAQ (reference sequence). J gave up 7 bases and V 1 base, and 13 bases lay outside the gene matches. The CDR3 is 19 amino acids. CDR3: CASSLVRGTGGPQGEKLFF. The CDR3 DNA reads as TGTGCCAGCAGCTTAGTAAGGGGGACAGGGGGCCCGCAAGGTGAAAAACTGTTTTTT.

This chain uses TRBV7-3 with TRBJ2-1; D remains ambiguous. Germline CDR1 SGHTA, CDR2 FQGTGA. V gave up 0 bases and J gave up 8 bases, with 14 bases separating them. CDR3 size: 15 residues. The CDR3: CASSLTLRPWDEQFF. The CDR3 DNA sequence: TGTGCCAGCAGCTTAACTTTGCGGCCTTGGGATGAGCAGTTCTTC.

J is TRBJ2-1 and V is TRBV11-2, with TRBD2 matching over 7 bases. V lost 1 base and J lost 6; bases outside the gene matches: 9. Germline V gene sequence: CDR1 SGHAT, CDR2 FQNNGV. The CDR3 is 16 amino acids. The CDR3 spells CASSLAPAGSGNEQFF. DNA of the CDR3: TGTGCCAGCAGCTTAGCTCCAGCGGGATCTGGCAATGAGCAGTTCTTC.

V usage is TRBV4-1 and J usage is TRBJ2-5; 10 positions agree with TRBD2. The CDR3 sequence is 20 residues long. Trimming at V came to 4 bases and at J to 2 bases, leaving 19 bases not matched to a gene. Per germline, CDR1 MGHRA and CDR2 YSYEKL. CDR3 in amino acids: CASSPPEGVAGGRGQETQYF. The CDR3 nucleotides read TGCGCCAGCAGCCCCCCTGAGGGGGTAGCGGGAGGAAGGGGGCAAGAGACCCAGTACTTC.

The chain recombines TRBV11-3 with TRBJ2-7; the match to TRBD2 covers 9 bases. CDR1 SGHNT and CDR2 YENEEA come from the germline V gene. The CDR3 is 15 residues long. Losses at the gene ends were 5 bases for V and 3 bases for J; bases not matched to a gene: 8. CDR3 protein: CASSQRGTSIYEQYF. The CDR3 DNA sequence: TGTGCCAGCAGCCAGAGGGGGACTAGCATCTACGAGCAGTACTTC.

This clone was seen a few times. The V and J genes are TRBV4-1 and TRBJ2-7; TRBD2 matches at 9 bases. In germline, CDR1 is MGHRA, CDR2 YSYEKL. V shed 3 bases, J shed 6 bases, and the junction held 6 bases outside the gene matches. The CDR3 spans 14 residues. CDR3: CASSHLAGYLEQYF. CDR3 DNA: TGCGCCAGCAGCCATCTAGCGGGGTATCTCGAGCAGTACTTC.

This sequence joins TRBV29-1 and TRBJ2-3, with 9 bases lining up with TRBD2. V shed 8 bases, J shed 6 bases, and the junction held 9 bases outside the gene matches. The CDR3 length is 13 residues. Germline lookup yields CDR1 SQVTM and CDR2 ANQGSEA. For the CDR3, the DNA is TGCAGCCTAGGGCGGGAGGGCCGGGATACGCAGTATTTT. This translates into CSLGREGRDTQYF.

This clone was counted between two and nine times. This chain's CDR3 is CASSLRDSYNEQFF. DNA for the CDR3: TGTGCCAGCTCACTCAGGGACTCCTACAATGAGCAGTTCTTC. The chain has TRBV18 and TRBJ2-1, with a tentative D call TRBD1 (5 bases). CDR1 and CDR2 from the germline V gene are KGHSH and LQKENI. The CDR3 loop spans 14 amino acids. The V end was cut by 4 bases, the J end by 0 bases, with 7 bases between. The full variable domain, with the rest looked up from reference TRBV18 and TRBJ2-1, is NAGVMQNPRHLVRRRGQEARLRCSPMKGHSHVYWYRQLPEEGLKFMVYLQKENIIDESGMPKERFSAEFPKEGPSILRIQQVVRGDSAAYFCASSLRDSYNEQFFGPGTRLTVL.

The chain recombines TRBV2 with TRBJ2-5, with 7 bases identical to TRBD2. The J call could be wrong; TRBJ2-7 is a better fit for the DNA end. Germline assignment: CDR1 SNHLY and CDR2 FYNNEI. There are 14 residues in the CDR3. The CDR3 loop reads CASSEFAGVDEQYF. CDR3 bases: TGTGCCAGCAGTGAATTTGCGGGAGTGGACGAGCAGTACTTC.

The CDR3 here is CASSLEGLAGVHEQYF. The CDR3 coding sequence is TGTGCCAGCAGCTTAGAGGGACTAGCGGGAGTCCACGAGCAGTACTTC. The V gene is TRBV7-2, the J gene TRBJ2-7, with TRBD2 identical over 14 bases. Per germline, CDR1 SGHTA and CDR2 FQGNSA. J was trimmed by 5 bases and V by 1 base; bases with no gene match: 4. This CDR3 spans 16 amino acids. Full variable domain (rest looked up from reference TRBV7-2 and TRBJ2-7): GAGVSQSPSNKVTEKGKDVELRCDPISGHTALYWYRQSLGQGLEFLIYFQGNSAPDKSGLPSDRFSAERTGGSVSTLTIQRTQQEDSAVYLCASSLEGLAGVHEQYFGPGTRLTVT.

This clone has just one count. CDR3 sequence (DNA): TGCAGCGTTGGGGGACAGCCCTATGGCTACACCTTC. Its translation is CSVGGQPYGYTF. This chain links TRBV29-1 with TRBJ1-2; 7 bases fit TRBD1. CDR3 length equals 12 residues. Germline V gives CDR1 SQVTM, CDR2 ANQGSEA. V was clipped by 4 bases and J by 4 bases; unmatched bases: 3.

CDR3 loop: CASSLVSSGANVLTF. The CDR3 DNA reads TGTGCCAGCAGTTTAGTTAGCTCTGGGGCCAACGTCCTGACTTTC. The chain combines TRBV28 with TRBJ2-6; D ambiguous. The ends were cut back, 2 bases at V and 0 bases at J, with 5 bases in the middle. Germline CDR1 reads MDHEN; CDR2 reads SYDVKM. The CDR3 has 15 amino acids.